The clone carrying this TCR beta chain was seen only a few times. Its antigen remains unknown. One junction end does not reproduce the germline sequence, and a read error may be involved. These data belong to a study of T cells after yellow fever vaccination. Study-wide findings and caveats: Once the booster was given, most primary-vaccination clones reappeared, at approximately 97% for CD4 and more than 85% for CD8. Among all clonotypes, a small share was observed in both CD4 and CD8 compartments.

The TCR cDNA carried a universal primer site and UMIs from 5'RACE template switching. TCRdb itself ran the 5' RACE reads through MiXCR, one entry per CDR3 protein. In the table there are about 510,000 distinct CDR3 sequences, about a fifth of which are singletons. The germline gives CDR1 DFQATT, CDR2 SNEGSKA (reference sequence). The CDR3 runs to 10 residues. This clonotype originated in a man aged 18 to 29 who received the YFV17D yellow fever vaccine. V is TRBV20-1 and J is TRBJ2-1; tentative D call: TRBD1 (6 bases). This specimen consisted of PBMCs, obtained roughly 20 days after the first yellow fever vaccination. The CDR3 DNA sequence: TGCAGTGCACGGGACAATGAGCACCTCTTC. Amino acids: CSARDNEHLF.